This T cell receptor beta chain was identified during a study of T cells and Merkel cell carcinoma outcomes. Study-level findings and limits: Merkel cell carcinoma outcomes were reportedly predicted by repertoire and T-cell density.

Germline CDR1 reads MNHNY; CDR2 reads SVGAGI (reference sequence). The CDR3 length is 13 residues. V was trimmed by 6 bases and J by 5 bases, leaving 11 bases between them. Profiled with immunoSEQ multiplex PCR; TCRdb holds only in-frame clones, not every one. The data show roughly 5,800 clones, 70% to 80% seen once. On this clone itself: Its antigen is still unknown.

Material: tumor tissue from Merkel cell carcinoma. The chain carries TRBV6-6 and TRBJ1-5; D not resolved. This receptor was taken from a human donor with Merkel cell carcinoma. CDR3 amino acids: CASSPGFHQPQHF. CDR3 bases: TGTGCCAGCAGCCCCGGGTTTCATCAGCCCCAGCATTTT.